Listed below are T cell receptor beta chains from one sample, sequenced in a study of blood T cell repertoires in COVID-19. Some clones are missing from TCRdb's copy, which holds only in-frame ones; the method was immunoSEQ multiplex PCR. The sample shows under 250,000 clones, roughly 88% of them seen only once. Material for sequencing was peripheral blood. The receptors originated from a woman in her twenties or thirties with COVID-19, enrolled during active disease. The CDR3 runs from the conserved cysteine through the conserved F or W. Each record gives: J gene, clone size, CDR3 length, D gene, V gene, CDR3 DNA, CDR3 protein. A D gene is named only where the DNA matches it firmly. Size is omitted from some rows. Given values are once, few, many or a class for expanded clones.

J gene: TRBJ2-5
clone size: -
CDR3 length: 16
D gene: -
V gene: TRBV5-6
CDR3 DNA: TGTGCCAGCAGCTTCCCCTATATAACCACTCAAGAGACCCAGTACTTC
CDR3 protein: CASSFPYITTQETQYF

J gene: TRBJ1-1
clone size: -
CDR3 length: 14
D gene: TRBD1
V gene: TRBV6-5
CDR3 DNA: TGTGCCAGCAGTTGGGACAGGGGATACACTGAAGCTTTCTTT
CDR3 protein: CASSWDRGYTEAFF

J gene: TRBJ2-3
clone size: once
CDR3 length: 16
D gene: TRBD1
V gene: TRBV11-3
CDR3 DNA: TGTGCCAGCAGCGATCGACAGGGGGCCCTCGGGGATACGCAGTATTTT
CDR3 protein: CASSDRQGALGDTQYF

J gene: TRBJ2-2
clone size: -
CDR3 length: 18
D gene: -
V gene: TRBV28
CDR3 DNA: TGTGCCAGCAGTGACCTCCTTCCAGCGGGCTTGAACACCGGGGAGCTGTTTTTT
CDR3 protein: CASSDLLPAGLNTGELFF

J gene: TRBJ2-4
clone size: -
CDR3 length: 17
D gene: TRBD2
V gene: TRBV28
CDR3 DNA: TGTGCCAGCAGTTTACCTAGCGGGGGGGCCGACAAAAACATTCAGTACTTC
CDR3 protein: CASSLPSGGADKNIQYF

J gene: TRBJ1-5
clone size: many
CDR3 length: 14
D gene: -
V gene: TRBV4-1
CDR3 DNA: TGCGCCAGCAGCCAAGTCACGAGGGATCAGCCCCAGCATTTT
CDR3 protein: CASSQVTRDQPQHF

J gene: TRBJ2-1
clone size: -
CDR3 length: 16
D gene: TRBD2
V gene: TRBV7-2
CDR3 DNA: TGTGCCAGCAGCTTTTCAATCGGGAGGGCCGTCAATGAGCAGTTCTTC
CDR3 protein: CASSFSIGRAVNEQFF

J gene: TRBJ2-3
clone size: -
CDR3 length: 13
D gene: TRBD2
V gene: TRBV12-3/TRBV12-4
CDR3 DNA: TGTGCCAGCCGGACTAGCGGCACAGATACGCAGTATTTT
CDR3 protein: CASRTSGTDTQYF

J gene: TRBJ2-3
clone size: -
CDR3 length: 14
D gene: TRBD2
V gene: TRBV11-2
CDR3 DNA: TGTGCCAGCAGCCCCAGCGGGGTCACAGATACGCAGTATTTT
CDR3 protein: CASSPSGVTDTQYF

J gene: TRBJ2-1
clone size: once
CDR3 length: 14
D gene: TRBD2
V gene: TRBV24-1
CDR3 DNA: TGTGCCACCAGCGGGGCCGCGGGGGTGAATGAGCAGTTCTTC
CDR3 protein: CATSGAAGVNEQFF

J gene: TRBJ2-1
clone size: -
CDR3 length: 15
D gene: TRBD2
V gene: TRBV18
CDR3 DNA: TGTGCCAGCTCACCCGGACTAGCGGGGGGGTATGAGCAGTTCTTC
CDR3 protein: CASSPGLAGGYEQFF

J gene: TRBJ2-7
clone size: -
CDR3 length: 15
D gene: TRBD1
V gene: TRBV5-5
CDR3 DNA: TGTGCCAGCAGCTTTACAGGGGGCGAAGTACACGAGCAGTACTTC
CDR3 protein: CASSFTGGEVHEQYF

J gene: TRBJ1-5
clone size: -
CDR3 length: 15
D gene: TRBD1
V gene: TRBV11-2
CDR3 DNA: TGTGCCAGCAGCTTAAGGGCAGGGGGGAACCAGCCCCAGCATTTT
CDR3 protein: CASSLRAGGNQPQHF

J gene: TRBJ1-1
clone size: -
CDR3 length: 15
D gene: TRBD1
V gene: TRBV7-2
CDR3 DNA: TGTGCCAGCAGCCCAGGACAGGGATTAAACACTGAAGCTTTCTTT
CDR3 protein: CASSPGQGLNTEAFF

J gene: TRBJ1-2
clone size: -
CDR3 length: 17
D gene: -
V gene: TRBV4-3
CDR3 DNA: TGCGCCAGCAGCCAAGTATGGAGGGGCGGGGAGGACTATGGCTACACCTTC
CDR3 protein: CASSQVWRGGEDYGYTF

J gene: TRBJ2-1
clone size: -
CDR3 length: 15
D gene: -
V gene: TRBV11-3
CDR3 DNA: TGTGCCAGCAGCTTAGTTGGAGGGCAGGGCAATGAGCAGTTCTTC
CDR3 protein: CASSLVGGQGNEQFF

J gene: TRBJ1-2
clone size: -
CDR3 length: 13
D gene: -
V gene: TRBV10-2
CDR3 DNA: TGCGCCAGCAGTAGAGCCTTTAACTATGGCTACACCTTC
CDR3 protein: CASSRAFNYGYTF

J gene: TRBJ1-2
clone size: -
CDR3 length: 13
D gene: -
V gene: TRBV10-3
CDR3 DNA: TGTGCCATCACCCAGGGATTTGACTATGGCTACACCTTC
CDR3 protein: CAITQGFDYGYTF

J gene: TRBJ2-3
clone size: -
CDR3 length: 15
D gene: -
V gene: TRBV11-1
CDR3 DNA: TGTGCCAGCAGCCTACCCTACAGGGAGCCAGATACGCAGTATTTT
CDR3 protein: CASSLPYREPDTQYF

J gene: TRBJ2-3
clone size: -
CDR3 length: 14
D gene: -
V gene: TRBV4-2
CDR3 DNA: TGTGCCAGCAGCCAAGGGGGGCCCACAGATACGCAGTATTTT
CDR3 protein: CASSQGGPTDTQYF

J gene: TRBJ1-5
clone size: -
CDR3 length: 14
D gene: -
V gene: TRBV6-2/TRBV6-3
CDR3 DNA: TGTGCCAGCAGTTTGCGGTATGGCAATCAGCCCCAGCATTTT
CDR3 protein: CASSLRYGNQPQHF

J gene: TRBJ2-2
clone size: -
CDR3 length: 16
D gene: TRBD1
V gene: TRBV13
CDR3 DNA: TGTGCCAGCAGCCGAGATACAGGGGCGTACACCGGGGAGCTGTTTTTT
CDR3 protein: CASSRDTGAYTGELFF

J gene: TRBJ2-2
clone size: -
CDR3 length: 16
D gene: TRBD2
V gene: TRBV7-9
CDR3 DNA: TGTGCCAGCAGCTTTCCCTGGCGGGAGGACACCGGGGAGCTGTTTTTT
CDR3 protein: CASSFPWREDTGELFF

J gene: TRBJ1-3
clone size: once
CDR3 length: 16
D gene: TRBD1
V gene: TRBV9
CDR3 DNA: TGTGCCAGCAGCGTAGGACAGGGTATCTCTGGAAACACCATATATTTT
CDR3 protein: CASSVGQGISGNTIYF

J gene: TRBJ1-1
clone size: -
CDR3 length: 14
D gene: -
V gene: TRBV7-9
CDR3 DNA: TGTGCCAGCAGCTTGCAGGGTATGAACACTGAAGCTTTCTTT
CDR3 protein: CASSLQGMNTEAFF

J gene: TRBJ2-6
clone size: -
CDR3 length: 18
D gene: TRBD2
V gene: TRBV5-1
CDR3 DNA: TGCGCCAGCAGCCCCCTGGGACTAGCGGGAGCTGGGGCCAACGTCCTGACTTTC
CDR3 protein: CASSPLGLAGAGANVLTF

J gene: TRBJ2-5
clone size: -
CDR3 length: 17
D gene: TRBD2
V gene: TRBV27
CDR3 DNA: TGTGCCAGCAGTCGCAATCCCACTAGCGGGGGGGCTGAGACCCAGTACTTC
CDR3 protein: CASSRNPTSGGAETQYF

J gene: TRBJ1-4
clone size: -
CDR3 length: 17
D gene: TRBD1
V gene: TRBV5-1
CDR3 DNA: TGCGCCAGCAGCGCGGGTCCAGGACAGGGGATGGGTGAAAAACTGTTTTTT
CDR3 protein: CASSAGPGQGMGEKLFF